Listed below are T cell receptor beta chains from one sample, sequenced in a study of cytomegalovirus exposure and HLA in healthy donors. TCRdb keeps only in-frame clones here, not all; method: immunoSEQ multiplex PCR. The sample has roughly 220,000 clones, 65% to 85% seen once. Sequencing was done on a sample of PBMCs. The receptors derive from a woman between 25 and 40 years old in good health and CMV-seropositive. CDR3s include the opening cysteine and the closing phenylalanine or tryptophan. D genes are given only for firm matches.

D	V	length	J	CDR3
-	TRBV28	11	TRBJ2-7	CASKNEYEQYF
-	TRBV7-8	13	TRBJ2-7	CASSTGRRYEQYF
-	TRBV7-6	14	TRBJ2-1	CASSLAEAYNEQFF
-	TRBV29-1	13	TRBJ2-5	CSVEIGGRETQYF
-	TRBV4-1	16	TRBJ1-2	CASSQQTRLPNYGYTF
-	TRBV27	13	TRBJ2-1	CASSLSGNNEQFF
-	TRBV4-2	14	TRBJ2-4	CASSQDSGKNIQYF
TRBD1	TRBV27	17	TRBJ2-7	CASSLLVGGQGAGEQYF
-	TRBV5-1	15	TRBJ1-2	CASRPTGFPPLGYTF
-	TRBV18	13	TRBJ2-7	CASSPPGVDEQYF
TRBD2	TRBV29-1	14	TRBJ2-1	CSVVGGRAANEQFF
-	TRBV9	13	TRBJ2-7	CASSASLEDEQYF
-	TRBV29-1	12	TRBJ1-1	CSVEGVNTEAFF
-	TRBV5-6	13	TRBJ2-2	CASSLGGPGELFF
-	TRBV27	13	TRBJ2-7	CASSLSTTYEQYF
TRBD1	TRBV15	15	TRBJ1-1	CATSRRAGGETEAFF
TRBD1	TRBV6-1	14	TRBJ1-2	CASSVGGGAYGYTF
-	TRBV11-1	13	TRBJ2-1	CASSLGVGNEQFF
TRBD2	TRBV13	16	TRBJ2-7	CASSYQREGLYHEQYF
-	TRBV5-1	13	TRBJ1-2	CASSLEGVYGYTF
TRBD2	TRBV30	17	TRBJ2-3	CAWSATQERGRTDTQYF
-	TRBV2	13	TRBJ2-7	CATLRTLGDEQYF
-	TRBV28	15	TRBJ2-6	CASGYTLSGANVLTF
-	TRBV30	11	TRBJ2-5	CAWSERGTQYF
-	TRBV20-1	11	TRBJ1-1	CSAREVREAFF
-	TRBV6-5	11	TRBJ2-1	CAAVSGGEQFF
-	TRBV7-9	16	TRBJ2-7	CASSFPSQSGSDEQYF
-	TRBV29-1	15	TRBJ2-5	CSVIQGGSRFETQYF
-	TRBV9	14	TRBJ1-1	CASSVGGLGTEAFF
TRBD1	TRBV4-2	15	TRBJ2-2	CASSRRTGDFGELFF
-	TRBV6-5	14	TRBJ2-3	CASSYSSSTDTQYF
-	TRBV5-1	15	TRBJ1-1	CASSLAGVMNTEAFF
-	TRBV11-2	15	TRBJ2-1	CASSLDRAWNNEQFF
-	TRBV6-1	15	TRBJ2-5	CASSEVSGGEETQYF
-	TRBV11-1	13	TRBJ1-1	CASSLGLFTEAFF
TRBD1	TRBV4-1	18	TRBJ2-7	CASSQFPGGTGSSYEQYF
TRBD1	TRBV2	18	TRBJ2-7	CASSDDPLRNRGLYEQYF
-	TRBV6-5	13	TRBJ2-7	CASSKGTFYEQYF
-	TRBV30	14	TRBJ1-2	CAWSLDFDRTGYTF
-	TRBV30	15	TRBJ1-4	CAWSVADGTNEKLFF
TRBD1	TRBV30	15	TRBJ1-5	CAWSVLGTGNQPQHF
TRBD1	TRBV27	15	TRBJ1-2	CASSPTRGGTYGYTF
TRBD1	TRBV30	12	TRBJ2-7	CAWSRQGYEQYF
-	TRBV20-1	11	TRBJ1-5	CSARGPQPQHF
-	TRBV29-1	14	TRBJ2-7	CSVEDELAAYEQYF
-	TRBV6-5	15	TRBJ1-1	CASKSLTGSGTEAFF
TRBD1	TRBV6-5	13	TRBJ2-3	CASSGDRADTQYF
TRBD2	TRBV6-5	12	TRBJ2-7	CASKSGRYEQYF
-	TRBV29-1	13	TRBJ1-3	CSVAPGPGNTIYF
TRBD2	TRBV27	17	TRBJ2-1	CASRGLAGGFRVNEQFF
-	TRBV4-2	15	TRBJ1-4	CASSPRVSTNEKLFF
TRBD1	TRBV2	15	TRBJ1-4	CASTGTGLPNEKLFF
-	TRBV2	14	TRBJ2-7	CASSQGLSSYEQYF
TRBD2	TRBV6-4	17	TRBJ2-3	CASSDPSSGEGTDTQYF
TRBD1	TRBV6-6	15	TRBJ1-5	CASSYRQGMNQPQHF
-	TRBV20-1	11	TRBJ2-1	CSAKHDNEQFF
-	TRBV5-5	15	TRBJ2-2	CASRLYRGGHGELFF
TRBD1	TRBV7-6	15	TRBJ1-1	CASSFSDRANTEAFF